This T cell receptor beta chain was obtained from a study of long-term antiretroviral therapy in people with HIV. Study conclusions and caveats: Documentation of ART adherence, viral resistance or therapy changes was absent.

Worth noting for this clone: Its antigen is still unknown.

V gave up 1 base and J gave up 4 bases, with 20 bases separating them. The germline gives CDR1 SGHVS, CDR2 FNYEAQ. CDR3 length: 17 residues. At survey level, the immunoSEQ assay was run in its v3.0 version. TCRdb's copy holds only in-frame clones and misses some; the assay was immunoSEQ multiplex PCR. The sample lists tens of thousands of clones, 70% to 90% seen once, with about 4% in the top ten. Sequencing used unsorted PBMCs, obtained 1.2 years after starting antiretroviral therapy. The chain employs TRBV7-6 and TRBJ2-7, with TRBD1 as a possible D gene (6 bases). The TCR sequence derives from a woman in her forties or fifties with HIV. The CDR3 coding sequence is TGTGCCAGCAGCTTAGTGTCAGGGGCCCAGGGATCATACGAGCAGTACTTC. It codes for CASSLVSGAQGSYEQYF.